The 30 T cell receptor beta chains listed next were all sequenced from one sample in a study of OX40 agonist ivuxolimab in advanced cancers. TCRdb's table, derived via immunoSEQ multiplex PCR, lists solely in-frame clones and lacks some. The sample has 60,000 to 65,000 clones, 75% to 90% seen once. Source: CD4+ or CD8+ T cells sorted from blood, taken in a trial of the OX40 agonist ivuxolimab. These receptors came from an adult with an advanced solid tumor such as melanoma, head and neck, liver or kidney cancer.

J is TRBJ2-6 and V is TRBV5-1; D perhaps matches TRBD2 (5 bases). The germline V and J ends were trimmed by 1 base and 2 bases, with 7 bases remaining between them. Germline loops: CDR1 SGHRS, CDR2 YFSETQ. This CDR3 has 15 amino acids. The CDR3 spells CASSLYGAGANVLTF. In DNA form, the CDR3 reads TGCGCCAGCAGCTTGTACGGGGCTGGGGCCAACGTCCTGACTTTC.

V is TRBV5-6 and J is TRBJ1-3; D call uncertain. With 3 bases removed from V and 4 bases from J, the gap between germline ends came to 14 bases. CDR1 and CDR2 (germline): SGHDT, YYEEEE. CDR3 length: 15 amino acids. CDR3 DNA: TGTGCCAGCAGCTATGCGCGGGGATACGGAAACACCATATATTTT. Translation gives CASSYARGYGNTIYF.

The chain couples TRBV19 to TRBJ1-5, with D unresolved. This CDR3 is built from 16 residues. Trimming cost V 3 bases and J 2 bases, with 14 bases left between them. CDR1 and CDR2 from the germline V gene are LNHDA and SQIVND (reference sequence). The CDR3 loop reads CASSIIHGDGNQPQHF. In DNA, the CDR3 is TGTGCCAGTAGTATCATTCATGGGGATGGCAATCAGCCCCAGCATTTT. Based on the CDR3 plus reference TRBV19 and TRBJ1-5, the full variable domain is DGGITQSPKYLFRKEGQNVTLSCEQNLNHDAMYWYRQDPGQGLRLIYYSQIVNDFQKGDIAEGYSVSREKKESFPLTVTSAQKNPTAFYLCASSIIHGDGNQPQHFGDGTRLSIL.

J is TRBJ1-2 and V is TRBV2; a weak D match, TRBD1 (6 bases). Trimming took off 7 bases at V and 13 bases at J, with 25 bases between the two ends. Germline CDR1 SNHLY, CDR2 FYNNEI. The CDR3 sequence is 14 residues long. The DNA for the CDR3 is TGTGCCAGCAAGACCGACAGGAACTCGGGAGGATTCACCTTC. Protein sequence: CASKTDRNSGGFTF.

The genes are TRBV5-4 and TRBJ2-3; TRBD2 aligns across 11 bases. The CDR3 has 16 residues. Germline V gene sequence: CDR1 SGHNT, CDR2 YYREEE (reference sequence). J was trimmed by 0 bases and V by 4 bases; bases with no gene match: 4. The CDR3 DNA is TGTGCCAGCAGCAAGGGACTAGCGGTGAGCACAGATACGCAGTATTTT. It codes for CASSKGLAVSTDTQYF.

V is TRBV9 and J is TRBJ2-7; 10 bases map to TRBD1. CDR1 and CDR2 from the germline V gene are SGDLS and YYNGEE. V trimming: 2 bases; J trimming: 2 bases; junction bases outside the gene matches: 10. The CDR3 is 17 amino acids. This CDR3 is CASSVPYRDRGPYEQYF. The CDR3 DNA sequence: TGTGCCAGCAGCGTCCCCTACCGGGACAGGGGCCCCTACGAGCAGTACTTC.

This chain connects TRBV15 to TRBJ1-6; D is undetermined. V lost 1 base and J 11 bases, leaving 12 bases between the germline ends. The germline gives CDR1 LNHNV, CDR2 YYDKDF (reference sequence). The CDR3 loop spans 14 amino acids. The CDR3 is CATSRVGGIPPLHF. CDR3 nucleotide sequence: TGTGCCACCAGCAGAGTTGGCGGGATTCCACCCCTCCACTTT. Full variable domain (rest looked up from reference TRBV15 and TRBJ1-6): DAMVIQNPRYQVTQFGKPVTLSCSQTLNHNVMYWYQQKSSQAPKLLFHYYDKDFNNEADTPDNFQSRRPNTSFCFLDIRSPGLGDTAMYLCATSRVGGIPPLHFGNGTRLTVT.

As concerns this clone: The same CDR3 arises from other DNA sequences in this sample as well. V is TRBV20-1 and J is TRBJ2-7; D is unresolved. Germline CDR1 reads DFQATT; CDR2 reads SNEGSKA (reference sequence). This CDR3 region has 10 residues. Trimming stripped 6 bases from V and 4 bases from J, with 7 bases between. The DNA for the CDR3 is TGCAGTGCCGGTTTTTACGAGCAGTACTTC. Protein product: CSAGFYEQYF.

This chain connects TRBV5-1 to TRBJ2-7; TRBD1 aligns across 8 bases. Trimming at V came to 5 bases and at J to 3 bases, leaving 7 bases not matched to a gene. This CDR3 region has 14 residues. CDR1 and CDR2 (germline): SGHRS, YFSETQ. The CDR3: CASRRTGKLYEQYF. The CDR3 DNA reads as TGCGCCAGCAGACGGACAGGGAAACTCTACGAGCAGTACTTC.

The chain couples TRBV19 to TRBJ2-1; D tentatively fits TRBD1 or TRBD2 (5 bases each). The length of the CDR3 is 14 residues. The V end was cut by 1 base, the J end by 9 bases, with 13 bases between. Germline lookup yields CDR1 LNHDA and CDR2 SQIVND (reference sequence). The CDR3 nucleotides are TGTGCCAGTAGTATAGTTTCAGGGCGGGTTGAGCAGTTCTTC. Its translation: CASSIVSGRVEQFF.

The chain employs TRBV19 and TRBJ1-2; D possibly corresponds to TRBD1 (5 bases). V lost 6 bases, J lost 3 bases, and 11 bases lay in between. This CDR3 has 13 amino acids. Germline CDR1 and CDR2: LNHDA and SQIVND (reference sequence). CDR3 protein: CASRLGAYYGYTF. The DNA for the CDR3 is TGTGCCAGTAGGCTTGGGGCCTACTATGGCTACACCTTC.

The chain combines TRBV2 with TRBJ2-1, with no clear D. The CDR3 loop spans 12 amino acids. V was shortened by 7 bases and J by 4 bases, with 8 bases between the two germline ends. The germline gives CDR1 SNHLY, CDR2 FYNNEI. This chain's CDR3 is CASIFLYNEQFF. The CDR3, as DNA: TGTGCCAGCATCTTCCTTTACAATGAGCAGTTCTTC. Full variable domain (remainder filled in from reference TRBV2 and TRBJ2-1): EPEVTQTPSHQVTQMGQEVILRCVPISNHLYFYWYRQILGQKVEFLVSFYNNEISEKSEIFDDQFSVERPDGSNFTLKIRSTKLEDSAMYFCASIFLYNEQFFGPGTRLTVL.

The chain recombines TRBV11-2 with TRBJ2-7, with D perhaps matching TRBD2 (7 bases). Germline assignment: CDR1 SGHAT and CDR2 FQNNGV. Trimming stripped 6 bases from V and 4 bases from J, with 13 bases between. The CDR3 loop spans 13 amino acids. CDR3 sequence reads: CASRQGGVYEQYF. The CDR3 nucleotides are TGTGCCAGCAGACAGGGAGGGGTTTACGAGCAGTACTTC.

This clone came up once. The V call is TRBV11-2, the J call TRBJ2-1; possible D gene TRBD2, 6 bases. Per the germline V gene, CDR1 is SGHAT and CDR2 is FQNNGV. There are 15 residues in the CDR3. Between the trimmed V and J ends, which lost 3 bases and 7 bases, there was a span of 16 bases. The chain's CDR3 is CASSFFIGSANEQFF. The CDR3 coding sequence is TGTGCCAGCAGCTTTTTTATCGGGAGTGCGAATGAGCAGTTCTTC.

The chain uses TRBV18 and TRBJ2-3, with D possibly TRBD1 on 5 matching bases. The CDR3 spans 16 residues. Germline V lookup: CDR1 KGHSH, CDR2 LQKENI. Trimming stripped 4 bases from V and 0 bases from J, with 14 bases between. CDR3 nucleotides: TGTGCCAGCTCACAGACAGCGCCCCTTAGCACAGATACGCAGTATTTT. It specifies CASSQTAPLSTDTQYF. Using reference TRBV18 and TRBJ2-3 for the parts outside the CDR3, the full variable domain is NAGVMQNPRHLVRRRGQEARLRCSPMKGHSHVYWYRQLPEEGLKFMVYLQKENIIDESGMPKERFSAEFPKEGPSILRIQQVVRGDSAAYFCASSQTAPLSTDTQYFGPGTRLTVL.

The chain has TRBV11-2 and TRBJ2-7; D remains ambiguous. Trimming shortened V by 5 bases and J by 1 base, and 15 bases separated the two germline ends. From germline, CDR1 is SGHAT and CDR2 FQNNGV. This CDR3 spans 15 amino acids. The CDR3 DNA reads TGTGCCAGCAGCCGCACTGTAGAGGCTTCCTACGAGCAGTACTTC. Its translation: CASSRTVEASYEQYF.

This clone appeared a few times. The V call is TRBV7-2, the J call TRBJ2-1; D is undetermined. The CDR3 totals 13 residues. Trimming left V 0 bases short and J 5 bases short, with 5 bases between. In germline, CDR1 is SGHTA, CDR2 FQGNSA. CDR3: CASSLAENNEQFF. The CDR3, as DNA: TGTGCCAGCAGCTTAGCGGAAAACAATGAGCAGTTCTTC.

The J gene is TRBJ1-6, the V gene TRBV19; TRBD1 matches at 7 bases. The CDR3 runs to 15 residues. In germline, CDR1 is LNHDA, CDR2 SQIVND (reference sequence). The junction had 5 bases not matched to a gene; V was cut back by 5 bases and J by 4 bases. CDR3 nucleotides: TGTGCCAGTAGTGGGCAGGGGGAGTATAATTCACCCCTCCACTTT. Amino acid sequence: CASSGQGEYNSPLHF.

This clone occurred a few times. The CDR3 here is CASIGQEDGVNEQFF. The DNA for the CDR3 is TGTGCCAGCATAGGGCAGGAGGATGGAGTAAATGAGCAGTTCTTC. The gene calls are TRBV27 and TRBJ2-1; weak D call: TRBD2 (5 bases). The CDR3 covers 15 residues. Germline assignment: CDR1 MNHEY and CDR2 SMNVEV (reference sequence). The germline V and J ends were trimmed by 7 bases and 7 bases, with 20 bases remaining between them.

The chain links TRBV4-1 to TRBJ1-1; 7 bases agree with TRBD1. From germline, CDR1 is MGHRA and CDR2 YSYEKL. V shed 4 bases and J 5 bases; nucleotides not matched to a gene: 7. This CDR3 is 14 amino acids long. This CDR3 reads CASSPRQGGTEAFF. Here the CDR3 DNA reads TGCGCCAGCAGCCCTCGACAGGGAGGAACTGAAGCTTTCTTT.

Written as DNA, the CDR3 is TGTGCCAGCTCACTAACTAGCGGGAACACAGATACGCAGTATTTT. It yields the protein CASSLTSGNTDTQYF. The rearrangement joins TRBV18 to TRBJ2-3; 10 bases match TRBD2. J gave up 2 bases and V 4 bases, and 3 bases lay outside the gene matches. There are 15 residues in the CDR3. Germline assignment: CDR1 KGHSH and CDR2 LQKENI.

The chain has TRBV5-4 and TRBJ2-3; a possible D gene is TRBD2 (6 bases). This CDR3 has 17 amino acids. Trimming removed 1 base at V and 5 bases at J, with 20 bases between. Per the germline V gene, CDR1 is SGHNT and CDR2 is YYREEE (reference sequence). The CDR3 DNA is TGTGCCAGCAGCTTGCATCTTCGAGGGGTCGGGGGAGATACGCAGTATTTT. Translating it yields CASSLHLRGVGGDTQYF.

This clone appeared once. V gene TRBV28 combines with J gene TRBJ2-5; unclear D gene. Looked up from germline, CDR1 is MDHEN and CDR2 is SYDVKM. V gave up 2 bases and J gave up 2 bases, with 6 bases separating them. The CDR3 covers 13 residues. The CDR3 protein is CASSLVSQETQYF. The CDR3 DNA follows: TGTGCCAGCAGTTTAGTCTCACAAGAGACCCAGTACTTC.

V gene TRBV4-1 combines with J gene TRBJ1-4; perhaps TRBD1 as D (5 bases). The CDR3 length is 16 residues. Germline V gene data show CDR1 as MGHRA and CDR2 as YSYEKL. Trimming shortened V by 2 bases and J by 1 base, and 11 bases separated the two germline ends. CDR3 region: CASSQLGGGTNEKLFF. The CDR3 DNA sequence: TGCGCCAGCAGCCAACTGGGGGGGGGAACTAATGAAAAACTGTTTTTT.

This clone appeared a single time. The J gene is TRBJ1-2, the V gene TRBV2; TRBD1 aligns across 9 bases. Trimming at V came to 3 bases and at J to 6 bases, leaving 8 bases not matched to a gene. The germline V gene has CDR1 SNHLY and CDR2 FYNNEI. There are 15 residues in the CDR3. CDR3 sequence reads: CASSDFGTGRNGYTF. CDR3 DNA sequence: TGTGCCAGCAGTGATTTCGGGACAGGGAGGAATGGCTACACCTTC.

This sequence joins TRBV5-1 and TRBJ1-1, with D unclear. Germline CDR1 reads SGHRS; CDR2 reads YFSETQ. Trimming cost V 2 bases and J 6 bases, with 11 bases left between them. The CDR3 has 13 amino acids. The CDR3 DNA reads TGCGCCAGCAGCTTAGAGACAATCTCTGAAGCTTTCTTT. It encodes CASSLETISEAFF.

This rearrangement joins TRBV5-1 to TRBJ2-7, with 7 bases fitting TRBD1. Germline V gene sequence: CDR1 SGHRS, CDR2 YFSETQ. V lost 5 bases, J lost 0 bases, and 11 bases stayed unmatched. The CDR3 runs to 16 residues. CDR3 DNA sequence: TGCGCCAGCAGGAGTGACAGGGTAAGGAGCTCCTACGAGCAGTACTTC. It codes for CASRSDRVRSSYEQYF.

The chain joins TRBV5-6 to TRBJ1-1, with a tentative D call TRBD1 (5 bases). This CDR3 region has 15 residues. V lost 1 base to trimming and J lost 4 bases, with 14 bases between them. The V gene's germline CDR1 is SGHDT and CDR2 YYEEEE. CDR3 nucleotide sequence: TGTGCCAGCAGCTTGCCCGGGGAAAGGGGCACTGAAGCTTTCTTT. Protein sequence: CASSLPGERGTEAFF.

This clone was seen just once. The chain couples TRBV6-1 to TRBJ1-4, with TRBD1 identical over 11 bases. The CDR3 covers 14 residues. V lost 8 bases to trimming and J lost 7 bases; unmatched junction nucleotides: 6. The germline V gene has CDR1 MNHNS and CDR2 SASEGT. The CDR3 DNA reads TGTGCCAGCGAGGAGGACAGGGGGCCTGAAAAACTGTTTTTT. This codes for CASEEDRGPEKLFF.

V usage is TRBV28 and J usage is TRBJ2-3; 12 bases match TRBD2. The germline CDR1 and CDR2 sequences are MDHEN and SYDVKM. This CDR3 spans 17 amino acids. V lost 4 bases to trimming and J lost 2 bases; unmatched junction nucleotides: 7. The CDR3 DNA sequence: TGTGCCAGCAGTTCGAGGCTAGCGGGGGGGCTCACAGATACGCAGTATTTT. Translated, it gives CASSSRLAGGLTDTQYF.